Included here is one T cell receptor (beta chain) sequence, with context. Germline-derived CDR1 and CDR2 are MNHNY and SVGAGI (reference sequence). With 5 bases removed from V and 10 bases from J, the gap between germline ends came to 9 bases. This CDR3 is 11 amino acids long. The data were taken from a study of CD8 T cells in Susac syndrome. While CD8+ and CD4+ T cells were isolated negatively, TEMRA cells were enriched by FACS. RNA, at about 0.45 to 1 ug, was reverse transcribed with random hexamers. TCRdb re-analysed the immunoSEQ multiplex PCR reads in MiXCR, keeping a single row per CDR3 protein. The repertoire consists of around 170,000 distinct CDR3 sequences, with 95% occurring once and the leading ten covering about 0.16%.

This sequence was found in a human donor with multiple sclerosis. The sequenced sample consisted of CD8+ T cells from PBMCs. The chain has TRBV6-6 and TRBJ2-1; D remains unclear. CDR3 sequence: CASSRGPEQFF. In DNA, the CDR3 is TGTGCCAGCAGTAGAGGACCCGAGCAGTTCTTC.